This TCR beta chain came from a study of control samples from healthy donors and cancer patients. Generated by immunoSEQ multiplex PCR, the TCRdb table keeps only in-frame clones and is missing some. Of some 82,000 clones in the sample, around 87% were seen once. Sequencing input: blood. The clonotype comes from a man aged 50-59 years in good health.

The CDR3 loop is CASMTVGETQYF. The CDR3 DNA is TGTGCCAGCATGACAGTTGGAGAGACCCAGTACTTC. This chain joins TRBV2 and TRBJ2-5, with D possibly TRBD1 on 5 matching bases. The CDR3 is 12 residues long. The V and J ends lost 7 bases and 4 bases respectively, with 10 bases between them. Germline lookup yields CDR1 SNHLY and CDR2 FYNNEI.